These 8 T cell receptor beta chains came from one sample sequenced in a study of response to subunit inactivated influenza vaccine. TCRdb called the RT-PCR reads again in MiXCR, with one record for every CDR3 protein. The sample shows a few hundred thousand distinct CDR3 sequences, approximately 11% of them seen only once. Sample: PBMCs from blood, taken about 40 days after vaccination. These receptor sequences come from a man between 50 and 59 years old who received an inactivated influenza vaccine.

This clonotype has just a few counts. The V call is TRBV20-1, the J call TRBJ1-4; 11 bases agree with TRBD1. Germline V gene lookup returns CDR1 DFQATT and CDR2 SNEGSKA (reference sequence). The length of the CDR3 is 15 residues. V lost 0 bases, J lost 11 bases, and 8 bases stayed unmatched. CDR3 protein: CSAREGGQGVRKLFF. CDR3 sequence (DNA): TGCAGTGCTAGAGAAGGGGGACAGGGGGTGAGGAAACTGTTTTTT.

This clonotype was counted at least ten times. The V gene is TRBV10-3, the J gene TRBJ1-2, with 8 nucleotides matching TRBD1. This CDR3 has 17 residues. J gave up 2 bases and V 2 bases, and 10 bases lay outside the gene matches. The germline V gene has CDR1 ENHRY and CDR2 SYGVKD. CDR3 nucleotide sequence: TGTGCCATCAGTGAGCCTCTATTACAGGGGGAGAACTATGGCTACACCTTC. This codes for CAISEPLLQGENYGYTF.

This clonotype has a single count. CDR3 bases: TGTGCCAGCAGCTTAAGGGGAGACGGGAGAGGTCTCTACGAGCAGTACTTC. It is translated as CASSLRGDGRGLYEQYF. This chain uses TRBV7-2 with TRBJ2-7; a weak D match, TRBD2 (6 bases). V lost 2 bases, J lost 3 bases, and 20 bases lay in between. CDR1 is SGHTA and CDR2 is FQGNSA in the germline V gene. CDR3 length: 17 residues. The variable domain in full, with the rest retrieved from reference TRBV7-2 and TRBJ2-7, is GAGVSQSPSNKVTEKGKDVELRCDPISGHTALYWYRQSLGQGLEFLIYFQGNSAPDKSGLPSDRFSAERTGGSVSTLTIQRTQQEDSAVYLCASSLRGDGRGLYEQYFGPGTRLTVT.

In its sample, this clonotype was seen a few times. The rearrangement links TRBV7-6 to TRBJ2-1; 7 nucleotides line up with TRBD1. J lost 7 bases, V lost 2 bases, and 2 bases had no gene match. Germline V gene lookup returns CDR1 SGHVS and CDR2 FNYEAQ. The CDR3 length is 13 residues. DNA of the CDR3: TGTGCCAGCAGCTTATTCAGGGGGAATGAGCAGTTCTTC. It yields the protein CASSLFRGNEQFF.

V is TRBV2 and J is TRBJ2-7; weak D call: TRBD1 (5 bases). V dropped 3 bases and J dropped 0 bases, with 9 bases sitting between them. From germline, CDR1 is SNHLY and CDR2 FYNNEI. This CDR3 has 14 amino acids. The CDR3 sequence is CASSDQGSSYEQYF. The CDR3 DNA follows: TGTGCCAGCAGTGACCAGGGAAGCTCCTACGAGCAGTACTTC.

This clonotype was seen a few times. The chain employs TRBV20-1 and TRBJ2-1; 12 bases match TRBD2. The CDR3 spans 16 residues. Germline V gene sequence: CDR1 DFQATT, CDR2 SNEGSKA (reference sequence). The V segment lost 3 bases and the J segment 8 bases; nucleotides outside the gene matches: 11. The CDR3 protein is CSASQTTSGRGDEQFF. CDR3 nucleotides: TGCAGTGCTAGTCAGACGACTAGCGGGAGAGGCGATGAGCAGTTCTTC.

In this sample, this clonotype turned up a few times. V is TRBV12-3 or TRBV12-4 and J is TRBJ1-1; no definite D call. V was pared by 7 bases and J by 3 bases, with 6 bases between. The CDR3 has 11 residues. The CDR3 DNA follows: TGTGCCAGCAAGTTTGACACTGAAGCTTTCTTT. It yields the protein CASKFDTEAFF.

The gene calls are TRBV5-6 and TRBJ2-1; 12 bases agree with TRBD2. This CDR3 is built from 15 residues. The germline gives CDR1 SGHDT, CDR2 YYEEEE. Trimming took 4 bases from V and 6 from J; bases not matched to a gene: 5. The CDR3 loop is CASSEGLAGPNEQFF. The CDR3, as DNA: TGTGCCAGCAGCGAGGGACTAGCGGGTCCCAATGAGCAGTTCTTC.